This TCR beta chain was captured in a study of T-cell memory formation after mild COVID-19. Trimming took off 3 bases at V and 1 base at J, with 8 bases between the two ends. The CDR3 runs to 14 residues. Per germline, CDR1 MGHDK and CDR2 SYGVNS. This clonotype showed up just a few times. From the 5' RACE reads, TCRdb called clonotypes with MiXCR, one entry per CDR3 protein. Seen here are about half a million distinct CDR3 sequences, about 20% observed once, and the top ten hold around an eighth. This TCR was sampled from an adult woman who had mild COVID-19 (a few samples of this study predate the infection). Cell type and time point are not known. The sequenced sample was PBMCs or a T cell subset sorted from them (not recorded which). This sequence joins TRBV25-1 and TRBJ2-3; a possible D gene is TRBD2 (6 bases). The CDR3: CASSDKRGTDTQYF. CDR3 bases: TGTGCCAGCAGTGATAAGCGGGGCACAGATACGCAGTATTTT.